This TCR beta chain was found in a study of neurological immune-mediated disorders. The method for making cDNA was 5'RACE, and it used 10-nucleotide random UMIs. Each sequencing run yielded over 170 million TCR-beta sequences from 15-18 subjects. MiXCR, run by TCRdb on the 5' RACE reads, gives a single entry per CDR3 protein. Here the sample spans 110,000 or so distinct CDR3 sequences, 3.2% being singletons. This clonotype was recorded many times. This CDR3 is 13 amino acids long. Per germline, CDR1 SQVTM and CDR2 ANQGSEA. The junction had 5 bases not matched to a gene; V was cut back by 7 bases and J by 5 bases.

This receptor was identified in a woman between 25 and 40 years old with multiple sclerosis. The rearrangement links TRBV29-1 to TRBJ2-5; 12 bases align to TRBD2. Source material: PBMCs. The CDR3 region has the DNA TGCAGCGCCGGACTAGCGGGATCGGAGACCCAGTACTTC. Its translation is CSAGLAGSETQYF.